This TCR beta chain was captured by sequencing in a study of CD8+CD57+ T cells in acquired aplastic anemia. The overall study: The mean DNA yield obtained from sorted CD4+ and CD8+ cells came to around 3 ug.

For this clonotype: Its antigen is still unknown.

General observations from the study: Patients were compared with controls for CD8+ Simpson's diversity, and no significant difference emerged. Comparison of patients with controls identified 25 to 30 shared CD8+ CDR3 sequences.

Profiling that covered TCR beta VDJ and CDR3 relied on genomic DNA as its template. TCRdb fed the reads into MiXCR, producing one record per CDR3 protein. The repertoire has 150,000 to 200,000 distinct CDR3 sequences, about 50% of them found once; the top ten carry 25% to 40%. Sequenced patients had shown CD8+CD57+ cell expansion by flow cytometry. Severe acquired aplastic anemia was present in every patient. Trimming stripped 0 bases from V and 8 bases from J, with 10 bases between. The CDR3 loop spans 12 amino acids. Germline CDR1 and CDR2: DFQATT and SNEGSKA (reference sequence). The sequence derives from a human donor with aplastic anemia. Material: sorted CD4+, CD8+, or CD8+CD57+ T cells (not recorded which) from PBMCs. The rearrangement joins TRBV20-1 to TRBJ1-2; D gene uncertain. This CDR3 is CSARDQERGYTF. The CDR3 DNA follows: TGCAGTGCTAGAGATCAGGAGCGAGGCTACACCTTC.